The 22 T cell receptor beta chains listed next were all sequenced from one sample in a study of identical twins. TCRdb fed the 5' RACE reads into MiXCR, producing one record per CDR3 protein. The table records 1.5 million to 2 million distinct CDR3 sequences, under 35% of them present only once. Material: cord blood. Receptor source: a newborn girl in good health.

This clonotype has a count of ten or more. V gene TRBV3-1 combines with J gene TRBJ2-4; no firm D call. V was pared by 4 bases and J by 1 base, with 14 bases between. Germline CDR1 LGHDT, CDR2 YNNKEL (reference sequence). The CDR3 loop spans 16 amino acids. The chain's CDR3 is CASSRTSEVAKNIQYF. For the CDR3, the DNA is TGTGCCAGCAGCCGGACCAGCGAGGTGGCCAAAAACATTCAGTACTTC. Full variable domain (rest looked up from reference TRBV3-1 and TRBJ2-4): DTAVSQTPKYLVTQMGNDKSIKCEQNLGHDTMYWYKQDSKKFLKIMFSYNNKELIINETVPNRFSPKSPDKAHLNLHINSLELGDSAVYFCASSRTSEVAKNIQYFGAGTRLSVL.

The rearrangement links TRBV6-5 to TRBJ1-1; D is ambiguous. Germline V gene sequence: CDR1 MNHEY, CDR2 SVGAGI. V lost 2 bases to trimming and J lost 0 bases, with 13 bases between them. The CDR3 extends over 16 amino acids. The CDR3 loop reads CASSYRLSGMNTEAFF. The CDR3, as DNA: TGTGCCAGCAGTTACCGCCTCTCGGGAATGAACACTGAAGCTTTCTTT.

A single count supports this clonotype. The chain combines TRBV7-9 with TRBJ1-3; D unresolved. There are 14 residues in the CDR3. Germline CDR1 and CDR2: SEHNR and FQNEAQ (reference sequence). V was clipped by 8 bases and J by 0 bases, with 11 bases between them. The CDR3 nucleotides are TGTGCCAGCGTCCCGGAATCCTCTGGAAACACCATATATTTT. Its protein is CASVPESSGNTIYF.

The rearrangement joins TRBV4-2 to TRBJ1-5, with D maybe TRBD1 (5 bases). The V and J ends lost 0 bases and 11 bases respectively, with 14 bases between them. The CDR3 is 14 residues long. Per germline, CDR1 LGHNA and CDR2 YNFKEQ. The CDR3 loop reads CASSQEADSSAQHF. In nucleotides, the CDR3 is TGTGCCAGCAGCCAAGAAGCCGACAGTTCGGCCCAGCATTTT.

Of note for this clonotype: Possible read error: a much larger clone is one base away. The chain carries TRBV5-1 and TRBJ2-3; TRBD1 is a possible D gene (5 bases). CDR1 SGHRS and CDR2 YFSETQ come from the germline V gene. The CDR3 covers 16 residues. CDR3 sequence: CASSLDPQGRTYTQYF. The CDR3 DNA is TGCGCCAGCAGCTTGGACCCTCAGGGTCGCACATATACGCAGTATTTT. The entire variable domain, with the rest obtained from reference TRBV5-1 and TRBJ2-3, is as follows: KAGVTQTPRYLIKTRGQQVTLSCSPISGHRSVSWYQQTPGQGLQFLFEYFSETQRNKGNFPGRFSGRQFSNSRSEMNVSTLELGDSALYLCASSLDPQGRTYTQYFGPGTRLTVL.

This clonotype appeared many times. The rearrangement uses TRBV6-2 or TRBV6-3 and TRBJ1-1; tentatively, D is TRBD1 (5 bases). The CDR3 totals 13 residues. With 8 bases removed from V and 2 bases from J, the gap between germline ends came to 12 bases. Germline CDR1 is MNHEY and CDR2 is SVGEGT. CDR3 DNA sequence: TGTGCCAGCCGGGGGACCGCTAACACTGAAGCTTTCTTT. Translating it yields CASRGTANTEAFF.

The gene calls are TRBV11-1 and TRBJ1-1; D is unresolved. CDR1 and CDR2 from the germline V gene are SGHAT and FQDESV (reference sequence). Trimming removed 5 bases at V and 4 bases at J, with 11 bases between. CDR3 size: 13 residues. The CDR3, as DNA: TGTGCCAGCAGCGCCGTGTGGGGCACTGAAGCTTTCTTT. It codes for CASSAVWGTEAFF.

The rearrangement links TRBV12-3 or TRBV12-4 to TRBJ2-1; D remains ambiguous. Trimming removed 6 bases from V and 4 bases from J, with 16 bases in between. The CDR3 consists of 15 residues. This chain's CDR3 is CASRSLASDYNEQFF. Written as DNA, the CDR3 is TGTGCCAGCAGGTCCCTGGCGTCGGATTACAATGAGCAGTTCTTC.

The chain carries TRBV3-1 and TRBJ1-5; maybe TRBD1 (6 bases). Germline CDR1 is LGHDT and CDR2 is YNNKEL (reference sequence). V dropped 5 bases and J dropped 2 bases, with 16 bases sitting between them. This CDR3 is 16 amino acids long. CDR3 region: CASSEGQPGGNQPQHF. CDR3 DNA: TGTGCCAGCAGCGAAGGCCAACCAGGGGGCAATCAGCCCCAGCATTTT.

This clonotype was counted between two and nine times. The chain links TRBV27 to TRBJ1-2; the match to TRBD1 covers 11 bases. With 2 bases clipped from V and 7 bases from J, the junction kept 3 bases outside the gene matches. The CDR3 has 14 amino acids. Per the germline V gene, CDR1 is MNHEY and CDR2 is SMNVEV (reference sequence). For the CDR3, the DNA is TGTGCCAGCAGTTTACGTGGGACAGGGGGTGGCTACACCTTC. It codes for CASSLRGTGGGYTF.

DNA of the CDR3: TGTGCCAGCAGTCCTACCCGGGACAGGGGCGATGGCTACACCTTC. It codes for CASSPTRDRGDGYTF. V gene TRBV12-3 or TRBV12-4 combines with J gene TRBJ1-2; 10 bases are a match to TRBD1. This CDR3 contains 15 residues. Trimming removed 5 bases from V and 6 bases from J; junction bases left unmatched: 9.

DNA for the CDR3: TGTGCCAGCAGTAAGATGGACAGGGGTCCCGGGGAGCTGTTTTTT. This translates into CASSKMDRGPGELFF. The V call is TRBV7-8, the J call TRBJ2-2, with 9 bases matching TRBD1. Germline trimming cut 6 bases from V and 6 bases from J; bases unmatched to any gene: 8. The CDR3 is 15 residues long. In germline, CDR1 is SGHVS, CDR2 FQNEAQ.

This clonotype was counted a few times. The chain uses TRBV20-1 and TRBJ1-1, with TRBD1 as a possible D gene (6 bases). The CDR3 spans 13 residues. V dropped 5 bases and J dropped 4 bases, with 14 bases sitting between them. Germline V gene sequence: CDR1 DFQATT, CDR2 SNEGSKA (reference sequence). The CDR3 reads CSALKGGRTEAFF. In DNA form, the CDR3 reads TGCAGTGCTTTAAAAGGGGGGCGCACTGAAGCTTTCTTT.

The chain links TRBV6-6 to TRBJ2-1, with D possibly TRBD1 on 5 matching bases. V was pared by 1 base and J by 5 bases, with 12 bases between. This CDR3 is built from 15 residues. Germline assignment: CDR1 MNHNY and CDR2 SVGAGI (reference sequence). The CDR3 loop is CASSYWGNTDNEQFF. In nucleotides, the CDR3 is TGTGCCAGCAGTTACTGGGGCAACACGGACAATGAGCAGTTCTTC.

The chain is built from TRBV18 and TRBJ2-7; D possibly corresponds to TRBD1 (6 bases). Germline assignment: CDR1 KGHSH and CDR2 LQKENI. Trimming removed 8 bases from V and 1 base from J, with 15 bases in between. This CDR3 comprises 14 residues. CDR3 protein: CASKDKGGSYEQYF. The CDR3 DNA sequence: TGTGCCAGCAAAGATAAAGGGGGATCCTACGAGCAGTACTTC.

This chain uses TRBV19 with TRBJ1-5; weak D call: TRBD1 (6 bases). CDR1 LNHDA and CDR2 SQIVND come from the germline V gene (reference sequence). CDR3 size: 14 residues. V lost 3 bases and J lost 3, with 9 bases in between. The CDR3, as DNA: TGTGCCAGTAGTATGGGGACAACCAATCAGCCCCAGCATTTT. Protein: CASSMGTTNQPQHF.

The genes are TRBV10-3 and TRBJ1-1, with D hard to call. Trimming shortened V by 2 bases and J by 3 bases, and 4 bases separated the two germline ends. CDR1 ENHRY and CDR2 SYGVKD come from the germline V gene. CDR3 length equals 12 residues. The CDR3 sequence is CAISERDTEAFF. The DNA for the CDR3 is TGTGCCATCAGTGAGCGGGACACTGAAGCTTTCTTT.

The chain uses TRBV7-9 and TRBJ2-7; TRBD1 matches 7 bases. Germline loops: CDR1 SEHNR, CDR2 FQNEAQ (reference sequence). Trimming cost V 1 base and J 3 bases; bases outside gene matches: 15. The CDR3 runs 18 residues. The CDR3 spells CASSLGRWDRSNYYEQYF. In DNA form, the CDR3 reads TGTGCCAGCAGCTTAGGGCGGTGGGACAGAAGTAACTACTACGAGCAGTACTTC.

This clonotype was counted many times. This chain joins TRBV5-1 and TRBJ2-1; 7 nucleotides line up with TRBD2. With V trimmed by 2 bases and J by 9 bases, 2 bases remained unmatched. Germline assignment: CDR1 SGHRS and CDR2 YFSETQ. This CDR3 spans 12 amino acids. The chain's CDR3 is CASSFTSAEQFF. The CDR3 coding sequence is TGCGCCAGCAGCTTTACTAGCGCTGAGCAGTTCTTC.

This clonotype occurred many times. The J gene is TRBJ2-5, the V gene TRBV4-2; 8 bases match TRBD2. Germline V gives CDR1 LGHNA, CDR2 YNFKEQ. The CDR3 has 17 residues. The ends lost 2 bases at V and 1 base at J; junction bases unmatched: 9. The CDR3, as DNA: TGTGCCAGCAGCCAATTTTCCGCCGGGACTAGCCAAGAGACCCAGTACTTC. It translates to CASSQFSAGTSQETQYF.

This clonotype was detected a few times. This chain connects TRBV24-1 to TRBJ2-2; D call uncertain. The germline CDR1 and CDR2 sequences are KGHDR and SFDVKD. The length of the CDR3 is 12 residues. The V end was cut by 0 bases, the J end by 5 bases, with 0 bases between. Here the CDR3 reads CATSDLTGELFF. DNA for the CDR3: TGTGCCACCAGTGATTTGACCGGGGAGCTGTTTTTT.

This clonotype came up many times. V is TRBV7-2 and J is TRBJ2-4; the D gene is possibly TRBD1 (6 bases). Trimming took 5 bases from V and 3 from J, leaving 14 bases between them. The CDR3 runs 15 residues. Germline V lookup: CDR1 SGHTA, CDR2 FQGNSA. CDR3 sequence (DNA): TGTGCCAGCAGCCTCCAGGGGCTAGACAAAAACATTCAGTACTTC. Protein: CASSLQGLDKNIQYF.